These T cell receptor beta chains were read from a single sample in a study of shared clonotypes between healthy human individuals. Clones were sequenced by immunoSEQ multiplex PCR, and TCRdb holds only the in-frame ones, with some missing. Counted here are 600,000 to 750,000 clones, 72% occurring once; the ten biggest clones make up around 2%. The sequenced material came from memory CD4+ T cells sorted from blood. All receptors come from a woman aged 25-40 years in good health. Both conserved end residues are part of each CDR3. D genes are given only for firm matches. Clone sizes are given selectively: once, few, many, or a class where the clone is expanded.

d_call clone_size j_call v_call cdr3_nt cdr3_aa
TRBD1 - TRBJ1-4 TRBV30 TGTGCCTGGACACAGGGGTCTAAACTGTTTTTT CAWTQGSKLFF
TRBD1 few TRBJ2-1 TRBV5-1 TGCGCCAGCAGCACCGGACAGGGACCCAATGAGCAGTTCTTC CASSTGQGPNEQFF
- - TRBJ2-4 TRBV19 TGTGCCAGTACCGACAACCGAAACTTAGCCAAAAACATTCAGTACTTC CASTDNRNLAKNIQYF
- - TRBJ1-6 TRBV20-1 TGCAGTGCTAGAGGGGTTCGCGCCCTCCACTTT CSARGVRALHF
- - TRBJ1-2 TRBV6-1 TGTGCCAGCAGTGAAGCGCGACTATTGGGGGTTAACTATGGCTACACCTTC CASSEARLLGVNYGYTF
- - TRBJ2-2 TRBV10-2 TGCGCCAGCAGTGAGAGGGCGGGCTCCTTAAACACCGGGGAGCTGTTTTTT CASSERAGSLNTGELFF
- - TRBJ2-3 TRBV7-6 TGTGCCAGCAGCTTAACGCTAGCGAGTACCACAGATACGCAGTATTTT CASSLTLASTTDTQYF
- - TRBJ2-2 TRBV7-6 TGTGCCAGCAGCGGGCGACGGGAAGGTAGCGGGGAGCTGTTTTTT CASSGRREGSGELFF
- - TRBJ2-3 TRBV30 TGTGCCTGGAGTGCGGGAAGAGATACAGATACGCAGTATTTT CAWSAGRDTDTQYF
TRBD1 - TRBJ2-1 TRBV27 TGTGCCAGCAGCTCTGCCCGGGACAGCTACAATGAGCAGTTCTTC CASSSARDSYNEQFF
- - TRBJ2-7 TRBV28 TGTGCCAGCAGTTCAGCTGGGCAGGGTTCTTACGAGCAGTACTTC CASSSAGQGSYEQYF
TRBD2 - TRBJ2-3 TRBV7-2 TGTGCCAGCAGCCGATGGACTAGCTATAGCACAGATACGCAGTATTTT CASSRWTSYSTDTQYF
TRBD2 few TRBJ2-1 TRBV19 TGTGCCAGTAACACGGGAGGGCTTTGGGTCAATGAGCAGTTCTTC CASNTGGLWVNEQFF
- - TRBJ2-1 TRBV7-6 TGTGCCAGCAGTCTTGAACTCCTCTCCTACAATGAGCAGTTCTTC CASSLELLSYNEQFF
- few TRBJ2-5 TRBV2 TGTGCCAGCAGTCCACAGACGGGGCCGGGGACCCAGTACTTC CASSPQTGPGTQYF
TRBD2 - TRBJ2-7 TRBV19 TGTGCCAGTAGTTGGCTAGCGGGAGGAGAGCAGTACTTC CASSWLAGGEQYF
TRBD2 - TRBJ2-7 TRBV28 TGTGCCAGCAGACCCTTTAGCGGGAGGTCCTACGAGCAGTACTTC CASRPFSGRSYEQYF
- - TRBJ1-4 TRBV2 TGTGCCAGCAGGGGAGCAACTAATGAAAAACTGTTTTTT CASRGATNEKLFF
TRBD2 once TRBJ2-7 TRBV9 TGTGCCAGCAGCGTAGGAGGTAGCGGGATTTACGAGCAGTACTTC CASSVGGSGIYEQYF
TRBD2 - TRBJ2-3 TRBV19 TGTGCCAGTGGATATGAGGGGTTAGCGGGAGCAGCTGATACGCAGTATTTT CASGYEGLAGAADTQYF
- - TRBJ2-7 TRBV27 TGTGCCAGCAGTTTACGGCCAGGGGAGTTGTACGAGCAGTACTTC CASSLRPGELYEQYF
TRBD1 - TRBJ1-5 TRBV28 TGTGCCAGCAGTTCGACAGGGTACCAGCCCCAGCATTTT CASSSTGYQPQHF
TRBD1 - TRBJ2-5 TRBV5-1 TGCGCCAGCAGCCGAGATTCGACAGGGGCAGAGACCCAGTACTTC CASSRDSTGAETQYF
TRBD1 - TRBJ1-4 TRBV5-1 TGCGCCAGCAAATGGGACGGACAGGGACGGAATGAAAAACTGTTTTTT CASKWDGQGRNEKLFF